One sample yielded the 24 T cell receptor beta chains listed below, sequenced in a study of post-analysis software for immune sequencing data. Each TCR beta cDNA library carried unique molecular identifiers. TCRdb reanalysed the PCR reads using MiXCR and keeps one entry per CDR3 protein. The top ten clones hold under 0.7% of a sample with fewer than 850,000 distinct CDR3 sequences, about 27% of them seen once. These receptors' targets are unknown. Points from the study as a whole: Among five TRBV segments more frequent in patients than controls were TRBV5-6, TRBV5-1 and TRBV20-1.

Sequencing was done on a sample of blood. The source is a girl aged 10 to 17 with multiple sclerosis.

This clonotype was seen more than once but under ten times. This rearrangement joins TRBV2 to TRBJ1-1; D is undetermined. The CDR3 totals 12 residues. The V gene's germline CDR1 is SNHLY and CDR2 FYNNEI. V gave up 5 bases and J gave up 1 base, with 5 bases separating them. CDR3 DNA sequence: TGTGCCAGCAGTACGGAGAACACTGAAGCTTTCTTT. Encoded protein: CASSTENTEAFF. Full variable domain (outside the CDR3, taken from reference TRBV2 and TRBJ1-1): EPEVTQTPSHQVTQMGQEVILRCVPISNHLYFYWYRQILGQKVEFLVSFYNNEISEKSEIFDDQFSVERPDGSNFTLKIRSTKLEDSAMYFCASSTENTEAFFGQGTRLTVV.

This clonotype was counted at least ten times. The chain links TRBV7-2 to TRBJ2-7, with D unresolved. V was clipped by 5 bases and J by 0 bases, with 14 bases between them. Germline CDR1 is SGHTA and CDR2 is FQGNSA. The CDR3 is made up of 15 amino acids. In nucleotides, the CDR3 is TGTGCCAGCAGCCCCCGGACCCAACCCTCCTACGAGCAGTACTTC. Translation gives CASSPRTQPSYEQYF.

DNA of the CDR3: TGTGCCAGCAGCTTAGCGGGCAGGGGGGACTATGGCTACACCTTC. As protein: CASSLAGRGDYGYTF. The rearrangement links TRBV7-2 to TRBJ1-2; TRBD1 matches at 7 bases. Germline lookup yields CDR1 SGHTA and CDR2 FQGNSA. V lost 0 bases and J lost 3; bases outside the gene matches: 4. The length of the CDR3 is 15 residues.

This clonotype turned up a few times. This chain uses TRBV2 with TRBJ2-3; a possible D gene is TRBD2 (6 bases). Trimming shortened V by 4 bases and J by 2 bases, and 13 bases separated the two germline ends. CDR1 is SNHLY and CDR2 is FYNNEI in the germline V gene. CDR3 length: 15 residues. This CDR3 reads CASSGPSAHTDTQYF. Here the CDR3 DNA reads TGTGCCAGCAGTGGGCCTAGCGCCCACACAGATACGCAGTATTTT.

There are a few counts of this clonotype. CDR3 sequence (DNA): TGCGCCAGCAGCCCCTGGACTAGCGGGGGGGCCGATTACAATGAGCAGTTCTTC. It yields the protein CASSPWTSGGADYNEQFF. This chain uses TRBV5-1 with TRBJ2-1; the match to TRBD2 covers 15 bases. This CDR3 contains 18 residues. Germline CDR1 is SGHRS and CDR2 is YFSETQ. The V segment lost 4 bases and the J segment 4 bases; nucleotides outside the gene matches: 9.

This clonotype was counted a few times. The chain is built from TRBV20-1 and TRBJ2-3, with 14 bases lining up with TRBD2. CDR3 length: 18 amino acids. The J segment lost 2 bases and the V segment lost 5 bases, leaving 12 bases of the junction unmatched. Germline CDR1 DFQATT, CDR2 SNEGSKA (reference sequence). CDR3 in amino acids: CSAARLAGGESHTDTQYF. DNA of the CDR3: TGCAGTGCTGCCCGACTAGCGGGAGGGGAGTCTCACACAGATACGCAGTATTTT.

In its sample, this clonotype was seen a few times. The chain links TRBV7-2 to TRBJ1-2; D gene uncertain. Trimming removed 4 bases at V and 5 bases at J, with 11 bases between. The CDR3 has 13 residues. Germline CDR1 SGHTA, CDR2 FQGNSA. The CDR3 DNA sequence: TGTGCCAGCAGCTCCTGGGCAGTATATGGCTACACCTTC. This encodes CASSSWAVYGYTF.

The V gene is TRBV28, the J gene TRBJ2-7, with 8 bases that match TRBD1. V lost 6 bases, J lost 6 bases, and 13 bases stayed unmatched. The germline CDR1 and CDR2 sequences are MDHEN and SYDVKM. There are 15 residues in the CDR3. The CDR3 DNA reads TGTGCCAGCAGGCTAGGAGGGACAGGAGTAGGCGAGCAGTACTTC. Amino acids: CASRLGGTGVGEQYF.

V usage is TRBV13 and J usage is TRBJ2-2; no clear D. Germline assignment: CDR1 PRHDT and CDR2 FYEKMQ (reference sequence). This CDR3 comprises 14 residues. V was clipped by 4 bases and J by 6 bases, with 12 bases between them. This CDR3 is CASSSIPEAGELFF. In DNA, the CDR3 is TGTGCCAGCAGCTCGATTCCAGAGGCCGGGGAGCTGTTTTTT.

This clonotype occurred many times. The rearrangement links TRBV5-6 to TRBJ2-3; TRBD2 aligns across 9 bases. V dropped 0 bases and J dropped 2; count of bases not matched to a gene: 4. The V gene's germline CDR1 is SGHDT and CDR2 YYEEEE. CDR3 length: 16 amino acids. The CDR3 DNA sequence: TGTGCCAGCAGCTTGGTACCTAGCGGGAACACAGATACGCAGTATTTT. Its translation is CASSLVPSGNTDTQYF.

This clonotype appeared a few times. The J gene is TRBJ2-1, the V gene TRBV20-1; TRBD1 might be the D (6 bases). Germline values: CDR1 DFQATT, CDR2 SNEGSKA (reference sequence). The CDR3 has 12 residues. V was cut by 2 bases and J by 8 bases, with 10 bases left in between. For the CDR3, the DNA is TGCAGTGCTAGAACAGGGTTCCATGAGCAGTTCTTC. Its translation: CSARTGFHEQFF.

As concerns this clonotype: Possible read error: a much larger clone is one base away. This chain joins TRBV5-1 and TRBJ2-1, with 9 bases identical to TRBD2. The CDR3 loop spans 14 amino acids. Germline values: CDR1 SGHRS, CDR2 YFSETQ. V gave up 4 bases and J gave up 6 bases; unmatched junction bases: 5. CDR3 amino acids: CASSQPSGTNEQFF. CDR3 bases: TGCGCCAGCAGCCAGCCTAGCGGGACCAATGAGCAGTTCTTC.

This clonotype was detected only a few times. The rearrangement joins TRBV11-2 to TRBJ2-1; 9 bases line up with TRBD2. The germline gives CDR1 SGHAT, CDR2 FQNNGV. This CDR3 has 16 residues. With 2 bases clipped from V and 4 bases from J, the junction kept 6 bases outside the gene matches. The CDR3 spells CASSLSSGEAYNEQFF. The DNA of the CDR3 is TGTGCCAGCAGCTTATCTAGCGGGGAAGCGTACAATGAGCAGTTCTTC.

This chain connects TRBV27 to TRBJ2-1, with D perhaps matching TRBD1 (6 bases). The CDR3 runs 13 residues. CDR1 MNHEY and CDR2 SMNVEV come from the germline V gene (reference sequence). Trimming took off 3 bases at V and 5 bases at J, with 8 bases between the two ends. The DNA of the CDR3 is TGTGCCAGCAGTTTCACAGGGAACAATGAGCAGTTCTTC. Translation: CASSFTGNNEQFF.

There are a few counts of this clonotype. The chain uses TRBV27 and TRBJ2-1, with a possible D match to TRBD2 (6 bases). Trimming took off 3 bases at V and 4 bases at J, with 7 bases between the two ends. The CDR3 spans 13 residues. Germline V gene sequence: CDR1 MNHEY, CDR2 SMNVEV (reference sequence). This CDR3 reads CASSLEGYNEQFF. The CDR3 bases are TGTGCCAGCAGTTTGGAGGGATACAATGAGCAGTTCTTC.

In DNA, the CDR3 is TGTGCCAGCAGACCCGGGACAGGGACCTTCAATGAGCAGTTCTTC. Translated: CASRPGTGTFNEQFF. This chain uses TRBV6-2 or TRBV6-3 with TRBJ2-1; 9 positions match TRBD1. Germline V gives CDR1 MNHEY, CDR2 SVGEGT. Unmatched junction bases numbered 9, after V lost 6 bases and J lost 6 bases. The CDR3 is made up of 15 amino acids.

This clonotype turned up a few times. The gene calls are TRBV28 and TRBJ2-3; 14 nucleotides align to TRBD2. V trimming: 6 bases; J trimming: 5 bases; junction bases outside the gene matches: 7. The CDR3 totals 16 residues. The V gene's germline CDR1 is MDHEN and CDR2 SYDVKM. This chain's CDR3 is CASSPTGTSGRDTQYF. CDR3 bases: TGTGCCAGCAGCCCGACAGGGACTAGCGGGAGAGATACGCAGTATTTT.

V gene TRBV24-1 combines with J gene TRBJ2-7, with TRBD1 matching over 7 bases. Germline V gene data show CDR1 as KGHDR and CDR2 as SFDVKD. V shed 9 bases, J shed 6 bases, and the junction held 10 bases outside the gene matches. This CDR3 region has 13 residues. In DNA form, the CDR3 reads TGTGCCACCGGACGACAGGGAGTAAGCGAGCAGTACTTC. It codes for CATGRQGVSEQYF.

This clonotype has at least ten counts. The chain employs TRBV29-1 and TRBJ2-1; TRBD2 matches at 12 bases. The CDR3 sequence is 14 residues long. Germline V gives CDR1 SQVTM, CDR2 ANQGSEA. V lost 1 base and J lost 9; bases outside the gene matches: 4. The DNA of the CDR3 is TGCAGCGTTGAAGTCGCTAGCGGGAGGGGTGAGCAGTTCTTC. It encodes CSVEVASGRGEQFF.

This chain uses TRBV29-1 with TRBJ1-1; unclear D gene. The CDR3 length is 17 residues. The V gene's germline CDR1 is SQVTM and CDR2 ANQGSEA. V lost 4 bases, J lost 0 bases, and 21 bases lay in between. The CDR3 DNA reads TGCAGCGTTGTACGCGTCCACAATTGGCCCATGAACACTGAAGCTTTCTTT. This gives the protein CSVVRVHNWPMNTEAFF.

J is TRBJ2-2 and V is TRBV7-2; tentatively, D is TRBD1 (6 bases). The germline CDR1 and CDR2 sequences are SGHTA and FQGNSA. V was trimmed by 5 bases and J by 7 bases, leaving 8 bases between them. The CDR3 contains 12 residues. DNA for the CDR3: TGTGCCAGCAGCCCAGGGGACGGGGAGCTGTTTTTT. It is translated as CASSPGDGELFF.

This chain uses TRBV29-1 with TRBJ1-1, with D tentatively TRBD1 (6 bases). V was cut by 7 bases and J by 4 bases, with 16 bases left in between. CDR3 size: 13 residues. Germline V gene lookup returns CDR1 SQVTM and CDR2 ANQGSEA. The CDR3 region is CSALWGLGTEAFF. As DNA, the CDR3 is TGCAGCGCCCTATGGGGGCTAGGCACTGAAGCTTTCTTT.

The gene calls are TRBV27 and TRBJ2-3; 8 nucleotides agree with TRBD2. With 3 bases clipped from V and 3 bases from J, the junction kept 5 bases outside the gene matches. From germline, CDR1 is MNHEY and CDR2 SMNVEV (reference sequence). This CDR3 contains 15 residues. This CDR3 is CASSFPGGETDTQYF. The CDR3 DNA reads as TGTGCCAGCAGTTTCCCGGGGGGGGAGACAGATACGCAGTATTTT.

A few counts support this clonotype. V usage is TRBV28 and J usage is TRBJ2-5; weak D call: TRBD1 (5 bases). The end of the DNA fits TRBJ2-7 better, so the J call may be wrong. This CDR3 has 14 residues. CDR1 is MDHEN and CDR2 is SYDVKM in the germline V gene. The CDR3 DNA sequence: TGTGCCAGCAGTGTCCCCGCGGCAGGGCTCGAGCAGTACTTC. Its translation: CASSVPAAGLEQYF.